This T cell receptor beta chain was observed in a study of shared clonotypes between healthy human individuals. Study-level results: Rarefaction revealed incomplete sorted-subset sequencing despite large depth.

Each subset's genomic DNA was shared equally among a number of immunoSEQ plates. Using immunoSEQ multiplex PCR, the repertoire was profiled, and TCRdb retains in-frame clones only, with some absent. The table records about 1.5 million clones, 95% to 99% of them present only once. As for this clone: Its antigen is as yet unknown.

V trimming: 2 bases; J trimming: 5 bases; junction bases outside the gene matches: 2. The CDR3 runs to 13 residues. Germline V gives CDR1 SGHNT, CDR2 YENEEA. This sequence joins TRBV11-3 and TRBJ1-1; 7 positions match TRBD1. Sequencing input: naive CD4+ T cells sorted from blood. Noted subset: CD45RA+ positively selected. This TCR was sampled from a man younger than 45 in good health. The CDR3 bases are TGTGCCAGCAGCTTATCAGGGGGAACTGAAGCTTTCTTT. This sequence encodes CASSLSGGTEAFF.